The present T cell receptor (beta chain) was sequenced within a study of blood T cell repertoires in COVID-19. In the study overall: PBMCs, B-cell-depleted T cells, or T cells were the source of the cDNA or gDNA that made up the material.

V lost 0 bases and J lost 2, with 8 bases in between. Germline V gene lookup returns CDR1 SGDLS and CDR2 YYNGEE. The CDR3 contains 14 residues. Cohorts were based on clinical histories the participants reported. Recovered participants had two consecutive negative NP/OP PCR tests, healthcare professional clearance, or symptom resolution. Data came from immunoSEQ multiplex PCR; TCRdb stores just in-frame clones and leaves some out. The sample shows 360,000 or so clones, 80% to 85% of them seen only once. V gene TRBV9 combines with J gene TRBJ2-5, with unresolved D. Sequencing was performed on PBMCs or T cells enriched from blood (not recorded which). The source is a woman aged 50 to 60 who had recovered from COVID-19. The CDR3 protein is CASSVDSLQETQYF. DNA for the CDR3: TGTGCCAGCAGCGTAGACTCCCTGCAAGAGACCCAGTACTTC.